This TCR beta chain was sequenced for a study of blood T cells in healthy people across ages (dated by TCRdb to between 2014 and 2017). In the study overall: In model experiments, template switching captured about one uniquely barcoded TCR beta cDNA molecule for every two T cells. Two additional independent replicas of 1 million unique cDNA reads from the same blood draw were analyzed for two donors (one aged 18 to 29 and one aged 80 or older). The study measured age-related changes in TCR beta repertoire diversity using deep sequencing normalized with unique cDNA molecular identifiers. To avoid experimental bias, donors of different ages were randomly spread across the sequencing lanes. Four age groups were formed from the donors: young (average approximately 15 years), middle-aged (around 37), aged (over 55) and long-lived (less than 85). The investigation overall reported the following: Total diversity estimates from one million sequenced T cells were considered lower bounds and underestimates. Because profiling used bulk unsorted PBMCs, naive and antigen-experienced compartments could not be compared conclusively. The long-lived group showed more naive CD4+ T cells, fewer expanded clones and increased TCR diversity than the aged group, suggesting age selection. As age increased, observed TCR beta diversity per million T cells dropped in a roughly linear way, and a significant reduction was already evident by age about 40. The CMV infection status of donors was not known, potentially confounding age-related changes in expanded clonotypes. The percentage of naive T cells measured by flow cytometry correlated strongly with observed TCR beta diversity.

Systemically healthy Caucasian individuals from Russia, around 39 in total and aged roughly 6 to 95 years, were included as donors. Approximately 10 milliliters of peripheral blood were collected from each donor into EDTA-treated Vacutainer tubes. Ficoll-Paque density-gradient centrifugation was used to isolate PBMCs, with at least 7 million per sample. Total RNA was extracted from PBMCs with Trizol reagent, with at least 5.5 micrograms obtained per sample. For every donor, flow cytometry on a PBMC aliquot measured the percentage of naive CD45RAhigh/CD27high T cells. Turning to this clonotype: The target of this receptor is not known. It has no much larger one-base neighbor in the sample; base qualities were not kept.

The germline V gene (reference sequence) gives CDR1 as MNHEY and CDR2 as SMNVEV. Trimming removed 3 bases from V and 6 bases from J, leaving 16 bases between the germline ends. The CDR3 spans 15 residues, from the cysteine through the phenylalanine. CDR3 DNA is the only sequence kept; it has 45 bases, read in frame from the first base. The library was made by 5' RACE. The data were produced on an Illumina HiSeq 2500. The second PCR ran for roughly 7 to 11 cycles and used a J-beta primer mix along with a sample-barcoded 5' primer. Each TCR beta cDNA molecule received a unique molecular identifier from a template-switch 5' adaptor carrying 12 random nucleotides. Each sample yielded at least 2.5 million CDR3-containing paired-end reads. All of the RNA was converted into first-strand cDNA using the Mint cDNA synthesis kit, with a TRBC-specific oligonucleotide serving as the primer. Following uracil-DNA glycosylase treatment, all cDNA underwent a first 18-cycle PCR with the universal primers M1SS and BC2_uni_R. Concerning the study's data processing: For normalization, 1 million high-quality reads, each with a distinct molecular identifier, were randomly selected from each sample. Reads sharing molecular identifiers were discarded rather than binned into consensus sequences. MiTCR, with a Q25 quality threshold and the strictest error-elimination algorithm, was used for CDR3 identification, clonotype clustering and error correction. Lower-bound total TCR beta diversity was estimated with a nonparametric unseen species model using Euler transformation. TCRdb handled the public reads itself, with Q25 trimming in fastp and clone calling in MiXCR, and kept productive beta chains. A single entry per CDR3 protein holds the most common genes and DNA from its merged rows. These V and J calls originate from TCRdb's pipeline instead of the authors' own analysis. The sample data list around 1.5 million distinct CDR3 sequences, and around 42% of these were observed just once. The ten top clones hold approximately 7.9% of the sample.

The clonotype originates from a woman younger than 35 in good health. The chain employs TRBV27 and TRBJ2-3, with a tentative D call of TRBD1 or TRBD2, each matching 5 bases. The source material was blood. The bases read TGTGCCAGCAGTTTCGGGGCTTATTACGGGGATACGCAGTATTTT. It translates as CASSFGAYYGDTQYF.